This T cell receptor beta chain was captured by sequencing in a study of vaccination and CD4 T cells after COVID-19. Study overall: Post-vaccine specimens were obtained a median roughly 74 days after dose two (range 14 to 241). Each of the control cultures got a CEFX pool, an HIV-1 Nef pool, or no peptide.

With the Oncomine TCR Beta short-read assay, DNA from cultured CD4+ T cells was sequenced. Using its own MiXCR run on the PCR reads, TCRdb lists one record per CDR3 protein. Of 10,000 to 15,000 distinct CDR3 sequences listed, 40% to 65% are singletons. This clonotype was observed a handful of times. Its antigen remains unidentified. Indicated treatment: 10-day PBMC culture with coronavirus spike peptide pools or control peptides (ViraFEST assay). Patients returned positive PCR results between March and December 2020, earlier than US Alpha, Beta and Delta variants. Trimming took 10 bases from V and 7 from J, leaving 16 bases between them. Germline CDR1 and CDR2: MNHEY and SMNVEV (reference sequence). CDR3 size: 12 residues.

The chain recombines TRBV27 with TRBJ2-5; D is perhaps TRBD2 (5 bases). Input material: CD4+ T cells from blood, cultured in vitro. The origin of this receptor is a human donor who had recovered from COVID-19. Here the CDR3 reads CATSSAEGTQYF. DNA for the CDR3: TGTGCCACCTCCTCAGCTGAGGGGACCCAGTACTTC.